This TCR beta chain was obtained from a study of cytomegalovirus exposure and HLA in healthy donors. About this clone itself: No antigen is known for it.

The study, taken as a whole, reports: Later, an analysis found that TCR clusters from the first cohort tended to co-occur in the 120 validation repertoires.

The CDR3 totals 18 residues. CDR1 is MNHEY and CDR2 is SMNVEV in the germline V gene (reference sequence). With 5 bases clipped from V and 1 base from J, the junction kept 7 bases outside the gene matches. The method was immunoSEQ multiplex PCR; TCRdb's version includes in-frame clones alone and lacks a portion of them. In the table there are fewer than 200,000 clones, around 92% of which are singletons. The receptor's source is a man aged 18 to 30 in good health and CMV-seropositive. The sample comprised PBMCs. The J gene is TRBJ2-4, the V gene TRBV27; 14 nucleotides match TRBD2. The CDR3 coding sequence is TGTGCCAGCAGTCTGGGACTAGCGGGAGTCCCTGCCAAAAACATTCAGTACTTC. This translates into CASSLGLAGVPAKNIQYF.